Each of the 30 T cell receptor beta chains below was sequenced from the same sample in a study of blood T cells in healthy people across ages. A J-beta primer mix and a sample-barcoded 5' primer were used in a second PCR of about 7 to 11 cycles. TCRdb itself ran the 5' RACE reads through MiXCR, one entry per CDR3 protein. Of 800,000 or so distinct CDR3 sequences in the sample, 62% are singletons; the top ten hold roughly a quarter. Sequenced: blood. These receptors were obtained from a man aged 25-45 years in good health.

The chain carries TRBV20-1 and TRBJ2-1; 15 bases agree with TRBD2. The CDR3 runs to 15 residues. J gave up 5 bases and V 6 bases, and 5 bases lay outside the gene matches. The germline CDR1 and CDR2 sequences are DFQATT and SNEGSKA (reference sequence). The CDR3 protein is CSAPGTSGGNNEQFF. The CDR3 nucleotides are TGCAGTGCCCCCGGGACTAGCGGGGGGAACAATGAGCAGTTCTTC.

This rearrangement joins TRBV28 to TRBJ2-4; unclear D gene. V lost 4 bases, J lost 7 bases, and 17 bases lay in between. The CDR3 extends over 15 amino acids. Looked up from germline, CDR1 is MDHEN and CDR2 is SYDVKM. CDR3 nucleotide sequence: TGTGCCAGCAGTTCCACCGGCCCTAGGCGGAACATTCAGTACTTC. It specifies CASSSTGPRRNIQYF.

The V gene is TRBV28, the J gene TRBJ2-5, with TRBD2 matching 10 bases. The J call is doubtful: the DNA matches TRBJ2-7 better. There are 14 residues in the CDR3. Germline assignment: CDR1 MDHEN and CDR2 SYDVKM. CDR3 loop: CASTTGTSVGEQYF. DNA of the CDR3: TGTGCCAGCACCACTGGGACTAGCGTGGGCGAGCAGTACTTC.

This chain uses TRBV7-9 with TRBJ1-1, with D uncertain. V lost 5 bases, J lost 6 bases, and 10 bases lay in between. CDR1 is SEHNR, CDR2 FQNEAQ, per germline (reference sequence). The CDR3 has 12 amino acids. Here the CDR3 DNA reads TGTGCCAGCAGCCGTCACCGGGCTGAAGCTTTCTTT. It translates to CASSRHRAEAFF.

The CDR3 sequence is CSVEDPGGVWQYF. The CDR3 region has the DNA TGCAGCGTTGAAGATCCGGGTGGGGTATGGCAGTATTTT. The rearrangement uses TRBV29-1 and TRBJ2-3; D not certain. With 0 bases removed from V and 11 bases from J, the gap between germline ends came to 15 bases. CDR3 size: 13 residues. Germline assignment: CDR1 SQVTM and CDR2 ANQGSEA.

The chain carries TRBV20-1 and TRBJ1-2; 7 bases fit TRBD1. Germline V gene data show CDR1 as DFQATT and CDR2 as SNEGSKA (reference sequence). The trim removed 6 bases at V and 1 base at J, leaving 11 bases unmatched. The CDR3 length is 15 residues. CDR3 nucleotide sequence: TGCAGTGCCAACCGGGACAGAGAAATTAACTATGGCTACACCTTC. Encoded protein: CSANRDREINYGYTF.

The rearrangement uses TRBV20-1 and TRBJ2-4; 10 positions match TRBD1. The assigned J gene may be wrong: the sequence end matches TRBJ2-5 better. The CDR3 runs 15 residues. CDR1 DFQATT and CDR2 SNEGSKA come from the germline V gene (reference sequence). This chain's CDR3 is CSARGDRGRAETQYF. Here the CDR3 DNA reads TGCAGTGCTAGAGGCGACAGGGGGCGAGCGGAGACCCAGTACTTC.

There are a few counts of this clonotype. An end of the junction differs from the germline gene, which may be a read error. The chain recombines TRBV6-2 or TRBV6-3 with TRBJ2-7, with 10 bases matching TRBD1. The germline V gene has CDR1 MNHEY and CDR2 SVGEGT. The CDR3 runs 14 residues. CDR3: CASSRDRGTYEQYF. Here the CDR3 DNA reads TGCGCCAGCAGCCGGGACAGGGGTACCTACGAGCAGTACTTC.

The chain employs TRBV7-9 and TRBJ2-4, with TRBD1 matching over 12 bases. The J call may be incorrect, as the DNA end agrees better with TRBJ2-7. CDR1 is SEHNR and CDR2 is FQNEAQ in the germline V gene (reference sequence). The CDR3 extends over 15 amino acids. CDR3 in amino acids: CASRVPGQGAHEQYF. For the CDR3, the DNA is TGTGCCAGCAGGGTTCCGGGACAGGGGGCCCACGAGCAGTACTTC.

This rearrangement joins TRBV5-1 to TRBJ1-1; D is unresolved. Trimming stripped 0 bases from V and 6 bases from J, with 21 bases between. The CDR3 covers 17 residues. In germline, CDR1 is SGHRS, CDR2 YFSETQ. The CDR3 loop is CASSLVWTDMGYPEAFF. The DNA for the CDR3 is TGCGCCAGCAGCTTGGTCTGGACGGATATGGGGTACCCTGAAGCTTTCTTT. The whole variable domain, remainder taken from reference TRBV5-1 and TRBJ1-1, is KAGVTQTPRYLIKTRGQQVTLSCSPISGHRSVSWYQQTPGQGLQFLFEYFSETQRNKGNFPGRFSGRQFSNSRSEMNVSTLELGDSALYLCASSLVWTDMGYPEAFFGQGTRLTVV.

The V and J genes are TRBV4-3 and TRBJ2-3, with D possibly being TRBD1 or TRBD2 (5 bases each). V lost 1 base, J lost 0 bases, and 11 bases lay in between. Per the germline V gene, CDR1 is LGHNA and CDR2 is YSLEER. This CDR3 has 16 residues. CDR3 loop: CASSQVGRRSTDTQYF. The CDR3 DNA follows: TGCGCCAGCAGCCAAGTGGGACGGCGGAGCACAGATACGCAGTATTTT.

A single count supports this clonotype. The gene calls are TRBV18 and TRBJ1-1; 9 bases map to TRBD1. The length of the CDR3 is 15 residues. The germline V gene has CDR1 KGHSH and CDR2 LQKENI. J lost 1 base, V lost 1 base, and 1 base had no gene match. The CDR3, as DNA: TGTGCCAGCTCACCACGGGGACAGGGGAACACTGAAGCTTTCTTT. Protein: CASSPRGQGNTEAFF. The full variable domain, its missing parts supplied by reference TRBV18 and TRBJ1-1, is NAGVMQNPRHLVRRRGQEARLRCSPMKGHSHVYWYRQLPEEGLKFMVYLQKENIIDESGMPKERFSAEFPKEGPSILRIQQVVRGDSAAYFCASSPRGQGNTEAFFGQGTRLTVV.

On this clonotype itself: A much larger clone differs by one base, so this may be a read error. V and J are TRBV7-8 and TRBJ2-1, with 7 bases lining up with TRBD2. Germline CDR1 and CDR2: SGHVS and FQNEAQ. The CDR3 covers 15 residues. CDR3 protein: CASRPSGVPGNERFF. As DNA, the CDR3 is TGTGCCAGCAGACCAAGCGGGGTACCGGGCAATGAGCGGTTCTTC.

The chain carries TRBV20-1 and TRBJ2-1; no clear D gene. Germline values: CDR1 DFQATT, CDR2 SNEGSKA (reference sequence). Trimming left V 3 bases short and J 9 bases short, with 18 bases between. This CDR3 has 14 amino acids. The CDR3 nucleotides read TGCAGTGCTAGGGGCCCACCCAGAGCCGGTGAGCAGTTCTTC. As protein: CSARGPPRAGEQFF.

This clonotype showed up just a few times. The J gene is TRBJ2-5, the V gene TRBV29-1; maybe TRBD2 (5 bases). The V gene's germline CDR1 is SQVTM and CDR2 ANQGSEA. This CDR3 is built from 14 residues. V dropped 8 bases and J dropped 2 bases, with 18 bases sitting between them. The DNA of the CDR3 is TGCAGCTTTAGTGGACTTATATCTCAAGAGACCCAGTACTTC. Amino acid sequence: CSFSGLISQETQYF.

The chain links TRBV7-2 to TRBJ2-4; tentative D call: TRBD1 (7 bases). Trimming removed 3 bases from V and 15 bases from J, with 21 bases in between. Germline CDR1 SGHTA, CDR2 FQGNSA. This CDR3 spans 14 amino acids. CDR3 sequence reads: CASSFQGGDYWGYF. The CDR3 DNA is TGTGCCAGCAGCTTCCAGGGGGGCGACTATTGGGGGTACTTC.

V usage is TRBV9 and J usage is TRBJ2-5; D perhaps matches TRBD2 (7 bases). V was pared by 4 bases and J by 5 bases, with 24 bases between. This CDR3 spans 17 amino acids. Per the germline V gene, CDR1 is SGDLS and CDR2 is YYNGEE. For the CDR3, the DNA is TGTGCCAGCAGCCCTTGGGGGGGGCCTTACACTGGGGAGACCCAGTACTTC. Amino acids: CASSPWGGPYTGETQYF.

This sequence joins TRBV29-1 and TRBJ2-1; 7 nucleotides align to TRBD1. Germline V gives CDR1 SQVTM, CDR2 ANQGSEA. The CDR3 extends over 12 amino acids. V lost 6 bases, J lost 6 bases, and 5 bases stayed unmatched. CDR3 DNA: TGCAGCGTCGCACAGGGGACCAATGAGCAGTTCTTC. This translates into CSVAQGTNEQFF.

The V gene is TRBV2, the J gene TRBJ1-5; a possible D gene is TRBD1 (6 bases). The CDR3 has 14 residues. Germline V gene data show CDR1 as SNHLY and CDR2 as FYNNEI. The ends were cut back, 3 bases at V and 3 bases at J, with 9 bases in the middle. Here the CDR3 reads CASSEGHVNQPQHF. CDR3 DNA sequence: TGTGCCAGCAGTGAGGGACACGTCAATCAGCCCCAGCATTTT.

This clonotype was seen only once. This may be a read error: a much more frequent sequence differs by one nucleotide. V usage is TRBV7-2 and J usage is TRBJ2-6; TRBD1 matches 8 bases. The CDR3 is 15 residues long. The germline CDR1 and CDR2 sequences are SGHTA and FQGNSA. CDR3 amino acids: CACRQTGAGANVLTF. The CDR3 bases are TGTGCCTGCAGGCAGACAGGGGCCGGGGCCAACGTCCTGACTTTC.

This clonotype was seen only a few times. V is TRBV4-3 and J is TRBJ2-7; D may be TRBD1 or TRBD2 (5 bases each). From germline, CDR1 is LGHNA and CDR2 YSLEER. V shed 1 base and J shed 1 base, with 11 bases lying between them. CDR3 size: 15 residues. The CDR3 protein is CASSQVLGRSYEQYF. The CDR3 coding sequence is TGCGCCAGCAGCCAAGTCCTGGGACGGTCCTACGAGCAGTACTTC.

The chain has TRBV27 and TRBJ1-2; D is perhaps TRBD1 (5 bases). Germline CDR1 and CDR2: MNHEY and SMNVEV (reference sequence). V lost 4 bases and J 6 bases, leaving 21 bases between the germline ends. This CDR3 contains 16 residues. The CDR3 DNA reads as TGTGCCAGCAGTTCCCTCGGGACGGCCCATGTGAATGGCTACACCTTC. Amino acids: CASSSLGTAHVNGYTF.

This sequence joins TRBV13 and TRBJ1-4; D remains ambiguous. This CDR3 is 13 amino acids long. With 5 bases removed from V and 7 bases from J, the gap between germline ends came to 11 bases. The germline V gene encodes CDR1 PRHDT and CDR2 FYEKMQ (reference sequence). CDR3 loop: CASSLTRGEKLFF. CDR3 nucleotides: TGTGCCAGCAGCCTAACACGGGGTGAAAAACTGTTTTTT.

The chain couples TRBV6-5 to TRBJ2-7, with 9 bases identical to TRBD1. This CDR3 contains 16 residues. Unmatched junction bases numbered 11, after V lost 7 bases and J lost 1 base. Germline V gene sequence: CDR1 MNHEY, CDR2 SVGAGI. CDR3 bases: TGTGCCAGCACCGCTTTCGGGACAGGGATTTCCTACGAGCAGTACTTC. Protein sequence: CASTAFGTGISYEQYF.

CDR3 nucleotide sequence: TGTGCCAGCAGCCAGACTAGCGGGGGTTCCCAAGAGACCCAGTACTTC. Protein sequence: CASSQTSGGSQETQYF. The gene calls are TRBV4-2 and TRBJ2-5; TRBD2 aligns across 12 bases. Per the germline V gene, CDR1 is LGHNA and CDR2 is YNFKEQ. J gave up 1 base and V 3 bases, and 3 bases lay outside the gene matches. The CDR3 has 16 amino acids.

The rearrangement uses TRBV5-6 and TRBJ2-7; no reliable D call. Germline V gene sequence: CDR1 SGHDT, CDR2 YYEEEE. V dropped 1 base and J dropped 3 bases, with 17 bases sitting between them. CDR3 length equals 16 residues. CDR3 region: CASSLFQVRWGYEQYF. The CDR3 DNA follows: TGTGCCAGCAGCTTGTTCCAGGTTAGATGGGGCTACGAGCAGTACTTC.

The chain employs TRBV7-2 and TRBJ2-1; 7 positions agree with TRBD2. V was pared by 8 bases and J by 7 bases, with 8 bases of the junction left unmatched. This CDR3 comprises 13 residues. CDR1 and CDR2 from the germline V gene are SGHTA and FQGNSA. The CDR3 region is CASALGGGNEQFF. The CDR3 DNA reads as TGTGCCAGCGCTCTTGGGGGGGGTAATGAGCAGTTCTTC.

This clonotype was observed a single time. The chain combines TRBV5-1 with TRBJ2-1, with D unresolved. There are 15 residues in the CDR3. V gave up 4 bases and J gave up 8 bases, with 19 bases separating them. Germline V gives CDR1 SGHRS, CDR2 YFSETQ. CDR3 protein: CASSVYVDRNDEQFF. The CDR3 nucleotides are TGCGCCAGCAGCGTCTATGTAGACCGGAATGATGAGCAGTTCTTC.

The chain carries TRBV7-8 and TRBJ1-3; TRBD1 agrees at 8 bases. This CDR3 region has 14 residues. Germline loops: CDR1 SGHVS, CDR2 FQNEAQ. The V gene end was trimmed by 5 bases and the J gene end by 4 bases; junction bases not matched to a gene: 4. The CDR3 sequence: CASSQGTGGNTIYF. CDR3 DNA sequence: TGTGCCAGCAGCCAGGGGACAGGAGGAAACACCATATATTTT.

This rearrangement joins TRBV5-6 to TRBJ1-2; TRBD1 aligns across 7 bases. CDR1 is SGHDT, CDR2 YYEEEE, per germline. V shed 5 bases, J shed 7 bases, and the junction held 11 bases outside the gene matches. The CDR3 has 14 amino acids. Written as DNA, the CDR3 is TGTGCCAGCAGTCCAACACAGGGGTCTCGTGGCTACACCTTC. Encoded protein: CASSPTQGSRGYTF.